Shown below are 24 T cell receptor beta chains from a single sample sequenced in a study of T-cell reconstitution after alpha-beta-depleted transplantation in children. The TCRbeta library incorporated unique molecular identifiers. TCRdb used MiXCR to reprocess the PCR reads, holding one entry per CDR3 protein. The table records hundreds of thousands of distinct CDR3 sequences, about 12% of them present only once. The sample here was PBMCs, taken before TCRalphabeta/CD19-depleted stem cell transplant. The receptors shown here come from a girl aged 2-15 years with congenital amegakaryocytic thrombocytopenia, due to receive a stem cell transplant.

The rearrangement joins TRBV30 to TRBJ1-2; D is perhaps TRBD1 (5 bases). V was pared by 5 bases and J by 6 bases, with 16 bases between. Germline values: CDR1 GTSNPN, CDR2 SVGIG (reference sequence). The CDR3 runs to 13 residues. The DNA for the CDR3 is TGTGCCTGGGAGTTTCAGGGTGTGAATGGCTACACCTTC. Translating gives CAWEFQGVNGYTF.

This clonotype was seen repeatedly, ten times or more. The CDR3 region is CASSRDPIGDTQYF. The CDR3 DNA reads as TGTGCCAGCAGTCGGGACCCAATTGGGGATACGCAGTATTTT. The chain carries TRBV7-6 and TRBJ2-3; D may be TRBD1 or TRBD2 (5 bases each). Trimming stripped 6 bases from V and 6 bases from J, with 16 bases between. The CDR3 covers 14 residues. The germline CDR1 and CDR2 sequences are SGHVS and FNYEAQ.

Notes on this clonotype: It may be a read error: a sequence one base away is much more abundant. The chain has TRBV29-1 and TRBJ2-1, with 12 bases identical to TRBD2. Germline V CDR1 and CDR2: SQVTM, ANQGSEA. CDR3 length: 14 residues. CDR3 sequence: CSVELAGGKNEQSF. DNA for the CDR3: TGCAGCGTTGAACTAGCGGGAGGGAAAAATGAGCAGTCCTTC.

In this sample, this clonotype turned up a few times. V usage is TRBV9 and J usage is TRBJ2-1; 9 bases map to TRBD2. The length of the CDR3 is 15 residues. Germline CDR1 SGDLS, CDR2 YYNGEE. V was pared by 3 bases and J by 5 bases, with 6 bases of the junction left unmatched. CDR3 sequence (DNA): TGTGCCAGCAGCGGACCGGGACTAGCCAACAATGAGCAGTTCTTC. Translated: CASSGPGLANNEQFF.

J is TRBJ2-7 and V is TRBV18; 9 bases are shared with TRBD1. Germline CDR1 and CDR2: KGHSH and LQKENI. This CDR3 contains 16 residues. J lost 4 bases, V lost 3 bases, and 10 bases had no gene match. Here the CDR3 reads CASSPGPGQGPYEQYF. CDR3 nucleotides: TGTGCCAGCTCACCGGGTCCGGGACAGGGACCTTACGAGCAGTACTTC.

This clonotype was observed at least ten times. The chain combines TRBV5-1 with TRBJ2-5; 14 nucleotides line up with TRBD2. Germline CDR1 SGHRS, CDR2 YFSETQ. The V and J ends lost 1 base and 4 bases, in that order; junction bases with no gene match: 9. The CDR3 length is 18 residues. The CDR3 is CASSLIPGLAGEGETQYF. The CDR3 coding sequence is TGCGCCAGCAGCTTGATACCGGGACTAGCGGGAGAGGGAGAGACCCAGTACTTC.

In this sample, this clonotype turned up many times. CDR3 sequence reads: CASSLVSQGVETQYF. CDR3 in DNA: TGTGCCAGCAGCTTAGTCTCGCAGGGCGTAGAGACCCAGTACTTC. The J gene is TRBJ2-5, the V gene TRBV7-2; the D gene is possibly TRBD1 (5 bases). This CDR3 spans 15 amino acids. Trimming pared 1 base from V and 4 bases from J, leaving 13 bases between. Germline loops: CDR1 SGHTA, CDR2 FQGNSA.

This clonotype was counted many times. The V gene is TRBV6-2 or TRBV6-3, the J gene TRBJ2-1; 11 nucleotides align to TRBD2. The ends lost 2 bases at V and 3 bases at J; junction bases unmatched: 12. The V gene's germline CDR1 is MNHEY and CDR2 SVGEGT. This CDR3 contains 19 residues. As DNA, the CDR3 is TGTGCCAGCAGTTACCCATCGACTAGCGGGGAGGGGGACTACAATGAGCAGTTCTTC. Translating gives CASSYPSTSGEGDYNEQFF.

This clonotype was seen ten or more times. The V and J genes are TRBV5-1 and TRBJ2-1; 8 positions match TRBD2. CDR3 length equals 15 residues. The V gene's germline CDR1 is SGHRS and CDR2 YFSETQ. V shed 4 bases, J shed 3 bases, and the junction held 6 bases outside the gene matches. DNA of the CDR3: TGCGCCAGCAGCATAGGACTAGCCCACTACAATGAGCAGTTCTTC. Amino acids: CASSIGLAHYNEQFF.

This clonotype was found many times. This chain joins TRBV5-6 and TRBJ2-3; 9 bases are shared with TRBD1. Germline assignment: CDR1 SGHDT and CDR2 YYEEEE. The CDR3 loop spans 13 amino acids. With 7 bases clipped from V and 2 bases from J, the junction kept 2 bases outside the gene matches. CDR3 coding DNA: TGTGCCAGCCTACAGGGGGCCACAGATACGCAGTATTTT. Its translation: CASLQGATDTQYF.

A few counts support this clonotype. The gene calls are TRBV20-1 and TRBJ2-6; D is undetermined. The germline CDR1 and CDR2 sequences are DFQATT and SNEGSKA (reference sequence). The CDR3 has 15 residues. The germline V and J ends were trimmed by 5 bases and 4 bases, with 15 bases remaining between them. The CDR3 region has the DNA TGCAGTGCTCCCTTATGGGGTACGGGGGCCAACGTCCTGACTTTC. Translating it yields CSAPLWGTGANVLTF.

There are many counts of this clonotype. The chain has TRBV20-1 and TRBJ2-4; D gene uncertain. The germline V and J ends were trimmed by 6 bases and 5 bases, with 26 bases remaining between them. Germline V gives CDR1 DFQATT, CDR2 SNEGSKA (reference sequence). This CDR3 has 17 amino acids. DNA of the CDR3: TGCAGTGCCATACAGAGAGAAGGTTTGATCGTTCAAAACATTCAGTACTTC. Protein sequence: CSAIQREGLIVQNIQYF.

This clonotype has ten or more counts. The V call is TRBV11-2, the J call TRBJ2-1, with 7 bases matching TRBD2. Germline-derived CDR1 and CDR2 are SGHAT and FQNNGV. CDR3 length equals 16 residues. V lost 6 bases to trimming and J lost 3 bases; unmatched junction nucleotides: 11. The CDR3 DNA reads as TGTGCCAGCAGTTTACTTGCGGGAGTTGGCTACAATGAGCAGTTCTTC. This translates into CASSLLAGVGYNEQFF.

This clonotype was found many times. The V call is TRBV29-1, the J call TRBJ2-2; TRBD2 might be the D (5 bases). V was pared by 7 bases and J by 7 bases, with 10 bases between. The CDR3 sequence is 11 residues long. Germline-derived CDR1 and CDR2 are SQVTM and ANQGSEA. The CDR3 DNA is TGCAGCGGCGGACTCTACGGGGAGCTGTTTTTT. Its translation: CSGGLYGELFF.

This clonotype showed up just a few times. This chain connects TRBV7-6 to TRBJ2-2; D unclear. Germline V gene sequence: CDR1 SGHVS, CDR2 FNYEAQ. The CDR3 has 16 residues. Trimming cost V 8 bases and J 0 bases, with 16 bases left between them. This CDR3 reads CASCGSGQANTGELFF. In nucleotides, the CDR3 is TGTGCCAGCTGTGGTTCAGGTCAGGCGAACACCGGGGAGCTGTTTTTT.

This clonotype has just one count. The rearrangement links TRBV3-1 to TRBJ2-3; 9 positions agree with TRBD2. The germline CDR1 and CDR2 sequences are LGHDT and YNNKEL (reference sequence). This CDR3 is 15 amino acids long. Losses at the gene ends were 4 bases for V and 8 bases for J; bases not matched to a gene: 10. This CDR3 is CASSPSGTGGGTQYF. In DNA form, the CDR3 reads TGTGCCAGCAGCCCTAGCGGGACGGGAGGAGGTACGCAGTATTTT.

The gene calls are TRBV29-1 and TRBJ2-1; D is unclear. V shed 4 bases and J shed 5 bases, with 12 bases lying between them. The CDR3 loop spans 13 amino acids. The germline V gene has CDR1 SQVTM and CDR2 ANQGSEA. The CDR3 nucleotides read TGCAGCGTTGTTATAGGGAACCACAATGAGCAGTTCTTC. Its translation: CSVVIGNHNEQFF.

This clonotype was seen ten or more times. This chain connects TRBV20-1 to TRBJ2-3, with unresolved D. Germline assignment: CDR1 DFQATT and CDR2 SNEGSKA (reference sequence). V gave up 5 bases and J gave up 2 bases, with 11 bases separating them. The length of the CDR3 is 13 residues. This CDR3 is CSAQLSPTDTQYF. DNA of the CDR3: TGCAGTGCTCAACTTAGTCCCACAGATACGCAGTATTTT.

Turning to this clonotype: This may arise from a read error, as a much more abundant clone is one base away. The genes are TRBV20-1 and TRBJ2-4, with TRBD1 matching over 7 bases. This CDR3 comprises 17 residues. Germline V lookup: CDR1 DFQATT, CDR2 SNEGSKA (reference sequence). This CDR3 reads CCARVIRQGVDKNIQYF. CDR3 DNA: TGCTGTGCTAGAGTCATCAGACAGGGTGTCGACAAAAACATTCAGTACTTC.

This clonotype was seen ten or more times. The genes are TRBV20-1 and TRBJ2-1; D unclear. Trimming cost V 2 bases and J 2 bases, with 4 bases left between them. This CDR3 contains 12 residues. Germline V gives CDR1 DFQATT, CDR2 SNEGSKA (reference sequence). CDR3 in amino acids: CSARQPYNEQFF. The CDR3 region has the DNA TGCAGTGCTAGACAACCCTACAATGAGCAGTTCTTC.

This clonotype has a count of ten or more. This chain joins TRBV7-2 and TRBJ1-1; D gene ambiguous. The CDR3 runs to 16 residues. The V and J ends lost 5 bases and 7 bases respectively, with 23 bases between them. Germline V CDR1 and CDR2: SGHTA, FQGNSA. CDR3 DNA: TGTGCCAGCAGCGGATACATTGGGAGGGTTTATAGTGAAGCTTTCTTT. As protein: CASSGYIGRVYSEAFF.

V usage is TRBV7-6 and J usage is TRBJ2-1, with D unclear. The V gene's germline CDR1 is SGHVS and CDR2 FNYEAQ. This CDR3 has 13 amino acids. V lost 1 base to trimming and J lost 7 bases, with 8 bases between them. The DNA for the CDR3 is TGTGCCAGCAGCTTAGATGCAGGAAATGAGCAGTTCTTC. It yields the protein CASSLDAGNEQFF.

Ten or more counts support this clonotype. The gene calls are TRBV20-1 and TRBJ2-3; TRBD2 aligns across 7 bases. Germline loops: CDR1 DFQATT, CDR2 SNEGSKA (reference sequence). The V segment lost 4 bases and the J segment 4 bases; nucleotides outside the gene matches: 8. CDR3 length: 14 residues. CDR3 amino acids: CSATGGDHPDTQYF. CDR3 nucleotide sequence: TGCAGTGCTACGGGGGGAGACCATCCAGATACGCAGTATTTT.

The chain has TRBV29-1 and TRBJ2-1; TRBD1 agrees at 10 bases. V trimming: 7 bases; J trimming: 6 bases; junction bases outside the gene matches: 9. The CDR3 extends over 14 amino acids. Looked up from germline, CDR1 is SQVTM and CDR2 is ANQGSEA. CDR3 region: CSASGTGEGNEQFF. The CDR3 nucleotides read TGCAGCGCCTCCGGGACAGGGGAGGGCAATGAGCAGTTCTTC.